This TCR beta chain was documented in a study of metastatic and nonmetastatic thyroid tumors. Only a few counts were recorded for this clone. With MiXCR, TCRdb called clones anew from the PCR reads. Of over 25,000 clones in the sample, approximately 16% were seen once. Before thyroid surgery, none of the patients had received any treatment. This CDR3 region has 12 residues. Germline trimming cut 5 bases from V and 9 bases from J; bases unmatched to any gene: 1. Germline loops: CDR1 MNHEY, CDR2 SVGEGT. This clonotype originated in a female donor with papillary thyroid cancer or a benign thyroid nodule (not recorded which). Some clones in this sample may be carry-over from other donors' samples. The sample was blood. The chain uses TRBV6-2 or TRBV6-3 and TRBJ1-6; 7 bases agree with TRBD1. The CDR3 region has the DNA TGTGCCAGCAGTCGGACAGGTTCACCCCTCCACTTT. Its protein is CASSRTGSPLHF.